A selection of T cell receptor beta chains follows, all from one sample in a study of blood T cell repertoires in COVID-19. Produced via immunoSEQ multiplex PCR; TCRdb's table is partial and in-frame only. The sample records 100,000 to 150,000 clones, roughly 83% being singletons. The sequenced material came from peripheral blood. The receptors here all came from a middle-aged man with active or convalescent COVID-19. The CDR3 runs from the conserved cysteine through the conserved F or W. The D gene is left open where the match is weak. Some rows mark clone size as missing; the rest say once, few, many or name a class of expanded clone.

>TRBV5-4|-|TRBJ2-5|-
CASSLAGSPGETQYF
TGTGCCAGCAGCTTGGCCGGGTCCCCTGGGGAGACCCAGTACTTC
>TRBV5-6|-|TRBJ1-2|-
CASLSSWRSRGYTF
TGTGCCAGCCTTTCCAGCTGGAGAAGCCGGGGCTACACCTTC
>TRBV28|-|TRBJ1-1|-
CASSPPGRWTEAFF
TGTGCCAGCAGCCCCCCGGGGAGGTGGACTGAAGCTTTCTTT
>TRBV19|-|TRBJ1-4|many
CASSQNRAGSAEKLFF
TGTGCCAGTAGCCAAAACCGAGCAGGGTCAGCGGAAAAACTGTTTTTT
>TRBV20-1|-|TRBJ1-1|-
CSASIASVNTEAFF
TGCAGTGCTAGTATCGCGTCGGTTAACACTGAAGCTTTCTTT
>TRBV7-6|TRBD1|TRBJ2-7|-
CASSQTGSYEQYF
TGTGCCAGCAGTCAGACAGGGTCCTACGAGCAGTACTTC
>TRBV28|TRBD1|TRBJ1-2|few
CASSYVSGQGPVHGYTF
TGTGCCAGCAGTTATGTCTCTGGACAGGGACCTGTACATGGCTACACCTTC
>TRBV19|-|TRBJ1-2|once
CASSIGGGDYGYTF
TGTGCCAGTAGTATTGGTGGAGGCGACTATGGCTACACCTTC
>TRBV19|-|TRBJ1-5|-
CASSIEGVQPQHF
TGTGCCAGTAGTATAGAGGGAGTTCAGCCCCAGCATTTT
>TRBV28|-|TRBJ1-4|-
CASSTLIKSYYEKLFF
TGTGCCAGCAGTACCCTAATCAAGTCCTACTACGAAAAACTGTTTTTT
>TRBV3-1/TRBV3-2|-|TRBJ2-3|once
CASSQESRYPRDTQYF
TGTGCCAGCAGCCAAGAGTCGCGGTATCCTCGAGATACGCAGTATTTT
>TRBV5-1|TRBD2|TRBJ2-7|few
CASSSGALVNEQYF
TGCGCCAGCTCGAGCGGGGCCCTTGTAAACGAGCAGTACTTC
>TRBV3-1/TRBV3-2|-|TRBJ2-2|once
CASSQVFNTGELFF
TGTGCCAGCAGCCAAGTCTTCAACACCGGGGAGCTGTTTTTT
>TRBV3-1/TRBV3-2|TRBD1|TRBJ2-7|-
CASSQDRVGGEQYF
TGTGCCAGCAGCCAGGACAGGGTAGGAGGCGAGCAGTACTTC
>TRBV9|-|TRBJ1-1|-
CASSYREGGTEAFF
TGTGCCAGCAGCTACAGAGAAGGGGGCACTGAAGCTTTCTTT
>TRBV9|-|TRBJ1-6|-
CASSVDPGNSPLHF
TGTGCCAGCAGCGTAGACCCGGGTAATTCACCCCTCCACTTT
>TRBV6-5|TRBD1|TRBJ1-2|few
CASSYKTGGAGYTF
TGTGCCAGCAGTTACAAGACAGGGGGCGCGGGCTACACCTTC
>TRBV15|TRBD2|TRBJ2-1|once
CATSRAAGAYNEQFF
TGTGCCACCAGCAGGGCAGCGGGGGCCTACAATGAGCAGTTCTTC
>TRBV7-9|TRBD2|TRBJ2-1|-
CASSLLRGGPDEQFF
TGTGCCAGCAGCCTCTTGCGGGGGGGTCCCGATGAGCAGTTCTTC
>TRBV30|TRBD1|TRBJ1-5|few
CAWSVQLGYRGISGNQPQHF
TGTGCCTGGAGTGTACAACTCGGCTACAGGGGAATAAGCGGCAATCAGCCCCAGCATTTT
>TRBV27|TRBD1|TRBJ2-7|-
CASRKDRVPYEQYF
TGTGCCAGCAGAAAAGACAGGGTCCCCTACGAGCAGTACTTC
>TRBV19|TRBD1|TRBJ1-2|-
CASSVTGGVKYGYTF
TGTGCCAGTAGTGTTACAGGGGGCGTTAAATATGGCTACACCTTC
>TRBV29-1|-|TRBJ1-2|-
CSVGQQAYGYTF
TGCAGCGTTGGGCAACAGGCCTATGGCTACACCTTC
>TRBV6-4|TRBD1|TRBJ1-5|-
CASRPTGDGNQPQHF
TGTGCCAGCAGGCCTACAGGGGACGGCAATCAGCCCCAGCATTTT
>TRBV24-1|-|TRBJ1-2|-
CATSDRGYGYTF
TGTGCCACCAGTGATAGAGGGTATGGCTACACCTTC
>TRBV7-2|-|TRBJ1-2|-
CAKRTASNYGYTF
TGTGCCAAGCGGACGGCGTCTAACTATGGCTACACCTTC
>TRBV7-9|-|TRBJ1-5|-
CASSLLAGDSNQPQHF
TGTGCCAGCAGCTTACTTGCAGGGGATAGCAATCAGCCCCAGCATTTT
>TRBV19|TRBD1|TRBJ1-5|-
CVPQGLGQPQHF
TGTGTTCCACAGGGGTTAGGACAGCCCCAGCATTTT
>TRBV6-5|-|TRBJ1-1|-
CASSPRGSDTEAFF
TGTGCCAGCAGCCCGAGGGGGAGCGACACTGAAGCTTTCTTT
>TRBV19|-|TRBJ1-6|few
CASSSFYSYNSPLHF
TGTGCCAGTAGTTCATTCTACTCCTATAATTCACCCCTCCACTTT
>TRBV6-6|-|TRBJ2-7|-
CASSPRTAFDEQYF
TGTGCCAGCTCGCCAAGGACAGCCTTCGACGAGCAGTACTTC
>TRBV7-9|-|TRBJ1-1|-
CASTPPRHLNTEAFF
TGTGCCAGCACCCCTCCCCGACACCTGAACACTGAAGCTTTCTTT
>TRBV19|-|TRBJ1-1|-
CASSMTVTGEAFF
TGTGCCAGTAGTATGACGGTGACAGGAGAAGCTTTCTTT
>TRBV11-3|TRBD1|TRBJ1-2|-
CASSLGQGNYGYTF
TGTGCCAGCAGCCTGGGACAGGGGAACTATGGCTACACCTTC
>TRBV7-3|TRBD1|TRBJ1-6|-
CASSTSGGNNSPLHF
TGTGCCAGCAGCACCTCAGGGGGAAATAATTCACCCCTCCACTTT
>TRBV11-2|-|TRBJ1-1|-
CASSPLSSGGRGTEAFF
TGTGCCAGCAGCCCGTTGTCGTCCGGGGGTAGGGGTACTGAAGCTTTCTTT